A single sample is the source of the 24 T cell receptor beta chains below, sequenced in a study of blood T cell repertoires in COVID-19. Assay used: immunoSEQ multiplex PCR; TCRdb lists only in-frame clones, some missing. This sample has more than 85,000 clones, with approximately 93% found just once. The sample was peripheral blood. These receptors originate from a man in his 60s with acute or convalescent COVID-19.

This clone showed up just once. This chain connects TRBV7-6 to TRBJ2-1, with 9 bases matching TRBD1. V gave up 5 bases and J gave up 0 bases; unmatched junction bases: 11. The CDR3 extends over 18 amino acids. CDR1 and CDR2 from the germline V gene are SGHVS and FNYEAQ. This chain's CDR3 is CASSQIQGALSSYNEQFF. The CDR3 DNA sequence: TGTGCCAGCAGCCAAATACAGGGGGCGCTTAGCTCCTACAATGAGCAGTTCTTC. The whole variable domain, filled in from reference TRBV7-6 and TRBJ2-1, reads GAGVSQSPRYKVTKRGQDVALRCDPISGHVSLYWYRQALGQGPEFLTYFNYEAQQDKSGLPNDRFSAERPEGSISTLTIQRTEQRDSAMYRCASSQIQGALSSYNEQFFGPGTRLTVL.

This clone has a single count. The rearrangement uses TRBV6-6 and TRBJ2-1, with 15 bases identical to TRBD2. CDR3 length: 18 amino acids. CDR1 is MNHNY and CDR2 is SVGAGI in the germline V gene (reference sequence). V dropped 5 bases and J dropped 4; count of bases not matched to a gene: 9. For the CDR3, the DNA is TGTGCCAGCAGTCGGACTAGCGGGAGGGCCTCATTTTACAATGAGCAGTTCTTC. Protein: CASSRTSGRASFYNEQFF.

V is TRBV28 and J is TRBJ2-7, with TRBD2 matching 9 bases. Germline lookup yields CDR1 MDHEN and CDR2 SYDVKM. The CDR3 contains 13 residues. J lost 1 base, V lost 6 bases, and 1 base had no gene match. CDR3 DNA sequence: TGTGCCAGCAGAACTAGCGGGTCCTACGAGCAGTACTTC. Residues: CASRTSGSYEQYF.

The chain employs TRBV7-9 and TRBJ1-4, with D unresolved. V was clipped by 5 bases and J by 3 bases, with 7 bases between them. The CDR3 has 13 amino acids. In germline, CDR1 is SEHNR, CDR2 FQNEAQ (reference sequence). CDR3 DNA sequence: TGTGCCAGCAGCCCCCCGGCTAATGAAAAACTGTTTTTT. This encodes CASSPPANEKLFF. Full variable domain (outside the CDR3, taken from reference TRBV7-9 and TRBJ1-4): DTGVSQNPRHKITKRGQNVTFRCDPISEHNRLYWYRQTLGQGPEFLTYFQNEAQLEKSRLLSDRFSAERPKGSFSTLEIQRTEQGDSAMYLCASSPPANEKLFFGSGTQLSVL.

The rearrangement joins TRBV30 to TRBJ1-6; D remains ambiguous. The CDR3 is 12 residues long. In germline, CDR1 is GTSNPN, CDR2 SVGIG (reference sequence). With 5 bases removed from V and 7 bases from J, the gap between germline ends came to 9 bases. CDR3 sequence reads: CAWARANSPLHF. CDR3 nucleotides: TGTGCCTGGGCGAGGGCGAATTCACCCCTCCACTTT.

The chain links TRBV28 to TRBJ1-1; D might be TRBD1 (6 bases). This CDR3 comprises 16 residues. Germline V gives CDR1 MDHEN, CDR2 SYDVKM. Trimming cost V 2 bases and J 1 base, with 14 bases left between them. This CDR3 reads CASSLVGGPGNTEAFF. The CDR3 DNA follows: TGTGCCAGCAGTTTAGTCGGGGGGCCAGGGAACACTGAAGCTTTCTTT. The full variable domain, completed using reference TRBV28 and TRBJ1-1, is DVKVTQSSRYLVKRTGEKVFLECVQDMDHENMFWYRQDPGLGLRLIYFSYDVKMKEKGDIPEGYSVSREKKERFSLILESASTNQTSMYLCASSLVGGPGNTEAFFGQGTRLTVV.

V usage is TRBV25-1 and J usage is TRBJ2-5; no definite D call. With 3 bases removed from V and 5 bases from J, the gap between germline ends came to 13 bases. Germline loops: CDR1 MGHDK, CDR2 SYGVNS. This CDR3 is 14 amino acids long. CDR3 DNA: TGTGCCAGCAGTGAGATCTCGACAACGGAGACCCAGTACTTC. It codes for CASSEISTTETQYF. The complete variable domain, with remaining parts taken from reference TRBV25-1 and TRBJ2-5, reads EADIYQTPRYLVIGTGKKITLECSQTMGHDKMYWYQQDPGMELHLIHYSYGVNSTEKGDLSSESTVSRIRTEHFPLTLESARPSHTSQYLCASSEISTTETQYFGPGTRLLVL.

V usage is TRBV7-3 and J usage is TRBJ2-6; D might be TRBD1 (5 bases). The CDR3 covers 15 residues. Trimming left V 6 bases short and J 2 bases short, with 11 bases between. Germline CDR1 is SGHTA and CDR2 is FQGTGA. The CDR3 loop is CASSPQGTGANVLTF. The CDR3 DNA reads TGTGCCAGCAGTCCCCAGGGAACTGGGGCCAACGTCCTGACTTTC.

The chain employs TRBV29-1 and TRBJ2-3; TRBD1 might be the D (5 bases). This CDR3 spans 14 amino acids. CDR1 is SQVTM and CDR2 is ANQGSEA in the germline V gene. V lost 4 bases and J 3 bases, leaving 14 bases between the germline ends. CDR3 protein: CSVAGRVRTDTQYF. CDR3 coding DNA: TGCAGCGTTGCAGGGCGAGTGAGAACAGATACGCAGTATTTT.

J is TRBJ2-1 and V is TRBV19; TRBD2 matches at 12 bases. Trimming took 5 bases from V and 5 from J; bases not matched to a gene: 1. The CDR3 runs 14 residues. Germline CDR1 and CDR2: LNHDA and SQIVND (reference sequence). The DNA of the CDR3 is TGTGCCAGTAGTCGGACTAGCGGGAACAATGAGCAGTTCTTC. This gives the protein CASSRTSGNNEQFF.

The J gene is TRBJ1-4, the V gene TRBV28, with TRBD1 matching over 7 bases. V was clipped by 6 bases and J by 5 bases; unmatched bases: 9. The CDR3 runs to 15 residues. CDR1 MDHEN and CDR2 SYDVKM come from the germline V gene. CDR3 protein: CASRLQTGRNEKLFF. CDR3 nucleotides: TGTGCCAGCAGGCTCCAGACAGGGAGGAATGAAAAACTGTTTTTT.

V is TRBV5-8 and J is TRBJ2-1; 11 bases are a match to TRBD2. J gave up 0 bases and V 5 bases, and 7 bases lay outside the gene matches. This CDR3 comprises 17 residues. Germline V gene data show CDR1 as SGHTS and CDR2 as YDEGEE. CDR3 amino acids: CASSSGLAVSSYNEQFF. The CDR3 coding sequence is TGTGCCAGCAGTTCGGGACTAGCGGTTAGCTCCTACAATGAGCAGTTCTTC.

V is TRBV6-4 and J is TRBJ1-5; TRBD1 might be the D (6 bases). Germline V gene data show CDR1 as MRHNA and CDR2 as SNTAGT. Deletions cut 1 base from V and 3 bases from J, with 10 bases between. The CDR3 runs 15 residues. CDR3 bases: TGTGCCAGCAGTGACTTCGACAGGACCAATCAGCCCCAGCATTTT. This gives the protein CASSDFDRTNQPQHF.

The chain is built from TRBV10-3 and TRBJ2-7; 9 bases align to TRBD1. Germline CDR1 ENHRY, CDR2 SYGVKD. The J segment lost 3 bases and the V segment lost 3 bases, leaving 6 bases of the junction unmatched. The CDR3 runs to 15 residues. The CDR3 sequence: CAISDGQGIGYEQYF. The CDR3 DNA sequence: TGTGCCATCAGTGATGGACAGGGGATAGGCTACGAGCAGTACTTC.

In its sample, this clone was seen once. This chain uses TRBV5-4 with TRBJ2-1; 10 nucleotides agree with TRBD1. Germline assignment: CDR1 SGHNT and CDR2 YYREEE (reference sequence). With V trimmed by 4 bases and J by 1 base, 2 bases remained unmatched. The CDR3 extends over 15 amino acids. CDR3 in DNA: TGTGCCAGCAGCCTGGACAGGGGGTCCTACAATGAGCAGTTCTTC. This codes for CASSLDRGSYNEQFF.

This chain's CDR3 is CASRVPSGRAGEQFF. In DNA form, the CDR3 reads TGTGCCAGTCGAGTACCTAGCGGGAGGGCTGGTGAGCAGTTCTTC. The chain has TRBV19 and TRBJ2-1, with 12 bases lining up with TRBD2. In germline, CDR1 is LNHDA, CDR2 SQIVND (reference sequence). The CDR3 totals 15 residues. Trimming cost V 8 bases and J 9 bases; bases outside gene matches: 11.

This clone was detected a few times. This sequence joins TRBV19 and TRBJ1-1; D is uncertain. The CDR3 is 14 residues long. Trimming stripped 5 bases from V and 0 bases from J, with 10 bases between. The germline CDR1 and CDR2 sequences are LNHDA and SQIVND (reference sequence). The CDR3, as DNA: TGTGCCAGTAGTGTGGGCCAAGTGAACACTGAAGCTTTCTTT. Amino acid sequence: CASSVGQVNTEAFF.

The chain joins TRBV15 to TRBJ1-3, with a tentative D call TRBD1 (5 bases). The CDR3 extends over 18 amino acids. The germline V and J ends were trimmed by 0 bases and 2 bases, with 17 bases remaining between them. Germline V gene sequence: CDR1 LNHNV, CDR2 YYDKDF (reference sequence). CDR3 residues: CATSRDYRSDRAGNTIYF. CDR3 coding DNA: TGTGCCACCAGCAGAGATTACCGGTCAGACAGAGCTGGAAACACCATATATTTT.

The chain combines TRBV5-1 with TRBJ2-6, with 8 bases identical to TRBD1. V trimming: 4 bases; J trimming: 0 bases; junction bases outside the gene matches: 9. The length of the CDR3 is 18 residues. Germline assignment: CDR1 SGHRS and CDR2 YFSETQ. The CDR3 region has the DNA TGCGCCAGCAGCGTCAGAGGACAGGGTCTCTCTGGGGCCAACGTCCTGACTTTC. Its protein product is CASSVRGQGLSGANVLTF. The full variable domain, completed using reference TRBV5-1 and TRBJ2-6, is KAGVTQTPRYLIKTRGQQVTLSCSPISGHRSVSWYQQTPGQGLQFLFEYFSETQRNKGNFPGRFSGRQFSNSRSEMNVSTLELGDSALYLCASSVRGQGLSGANVLTFGAGSRLTVL.

The genes are TRBV5-1 and TRBJ1-1, with 8 bases that match TRBD1. The germline gives CDR1 SGHRS, CDR2 YFSETQ. CDR3 size: 16 residues. V shed 0 bases, J shed 1 base, and the junction held 5 bases outside the gene matches. The chain's CDR3 is CASSLAQGAWNTEAFF. The CDR3 DNA follows: TGCGCCAGCAGCTTGGCTCAGGGGGCTTGGAACACTGAAGCTTTCTTT. The entire variable domain, with the rest obtained from reference TRBV5-1 and TRBJ1-1, is as follows: KAGVTQTPRYLIKTRGQQVTLSCSPISGHRSVSWYQQTPGQGLQFLFEYFSETQRNKGNFPGRFSGRQFSNSRSEMNVSTLELGDSALYLCASSLAQGAWNTEAFFGQGTRLTVV.

The chain has TRBV2 and TRBJ2-7, with TRBD1 identical over 9 bases. The CDR3 is 13 amino acids. Germline CDR1 reads SNHLY; CDR2 reads FYNNEI. J was trimmed by 3 bases and V by 6 bases; bases with no gene match: 3. CDR3 residues: CASRRTGVYEQYF. The CDR3 nucleotides read TGTGCCAGCAGACGGACAGGGGTCTACGAGCAGTACTTC.

The chain uses TRBV9 and TRBJ1-1, with D uncertain. From germline, CDR1 is SGDLS and CDR2 YYNGEE. The CDR3 contains 18 residues. V shed 2 bases and J shed 2 bases, with 22 bases lying between them. CDR3 nucleotide sequence: TGTGCCAGCAGCGTCGATGCGCCCGAGGGAATAGGAAACACTGAAGCTTTCTTT. Encoded protein: CASSVDAPEGIGNTEAFF.

The J gene is TRBJ2-2, the V gene TRBV12-5; D possibly corresponds to TRBD2 (6 bases). Germline CDR1 and CDR2: LGHNT and FRNRAP. V lost 1 base, J lost 7 bases, and 10 bases lay in between. CDR3 length: 14 residues. The CDR3 bases are TGTGCTAGTGGTTTGGCCCTCGGGGGCGGGGAGCTGTTTTTT. Translated: CASGLALGGGELFF.

V gene TRBV13 combines with J gene TRBJ2-7, with 8 bases that match TRBD1. V shed 3 bases, J shed 3 bases, and the junction held 7 bases outside the gene matches. The CDR3 has 15 residues. The germline CDR1 and CDR2 sequences are PRHDT and FYEKMQ (reference sequence). The CDR3, as DNA: TGTGCCAGCAGCTTGGGTGGGACAGGATTCTACGAGCAGTACGTC. Amino acids: CASSLGGTGFYEQYV.